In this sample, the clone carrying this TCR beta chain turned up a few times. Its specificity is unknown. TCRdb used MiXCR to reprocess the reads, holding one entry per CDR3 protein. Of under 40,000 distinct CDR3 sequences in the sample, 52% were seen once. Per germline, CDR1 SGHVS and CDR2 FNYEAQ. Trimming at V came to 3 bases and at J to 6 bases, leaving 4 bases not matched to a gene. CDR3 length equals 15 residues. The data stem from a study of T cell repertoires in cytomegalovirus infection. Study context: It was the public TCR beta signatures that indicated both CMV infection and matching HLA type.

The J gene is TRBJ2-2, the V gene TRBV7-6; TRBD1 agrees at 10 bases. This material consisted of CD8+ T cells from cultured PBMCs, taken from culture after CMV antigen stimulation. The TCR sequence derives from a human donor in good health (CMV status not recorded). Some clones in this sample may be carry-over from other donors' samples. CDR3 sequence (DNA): TGTGCCAGCAGCTTGGGACAGGGGCCGCCCGGGGAGCTGTTTTTT. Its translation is CASSLGQGPPGELFF.